This TCR beta chain was captured by sequencing in a study of cytomegalovirus exposure and HLA in healthy donors (dated by TCRdb to about 2017). Context from the whole study: In an earlier analysis of under 750 of the donors, roughly 300 Gb of sequence data and about 110 million unique TCR beta sequences from about 179 million T cells were reported. HLA typing covered class I and class II loci at four-digit resolution. Of the approximately 400 genotyped donors, approximately 80% were placed in the genetic ancestry cluster associated with self-reported Caucasian donors. In a later analysis, previously published TCR beta repertoires from several hundred donors were re-analyzed and high-resolution HLA genotyping was added so that TCR occurrence patterns could be studied. High-throughput TCR immunosequencing, statistical association of individual TCRs with disease status, and machine learning were combined to predict cytomegalovirus infection status. The number of typed donors differed by locus: about 629-630 for A, B, C, DRB1 and DQB1; 500 to 550 for DQA1; some 610 for DPA1; and some 450 for DPB1. Roughly 300 gigabases of sequencing data and tens of millions of unique TCR sequences were included in an early release covering roughly 600 HLA-typed donors. In addition to the first cohort of 666 subjects, a separate validation cohort of approximately 130 different subjects was used. A later genetic analysis used genome-wide SNP genotypes for about three fifths of the 666 donors, treating that subset as a discovery cohort. Donor age, sex, ethnicity and CMV serostatus were collected together with the repertoire data. Among some 400 genotyped donors of the cohort, an average of around 250,000 unique TCR beta nucleotide sequences was sequenced per donor, of which 15% to 20% were non-productive. The T cell repertoires of 666 subjects were profiled by immunosequencing and related to cytomegalovirus serostatus. A few DR-DQ haplotypes were handled as single units for association and clustering because linkage in the cohort was strong. In an earlier analysis of a few hundred of the donors, high-throughput TCR beta sequencing was used to judge whether each TCR beta V gene segment behaved as functional or pseudogenic. Rather than drawing on any new phenotypic data, the later analysis identified candidate immune exposures from TCR beta sequences and the way those sequences occurred across donors. The study was designed to test whether signatures of past pathogen exposure could be identified by cataloging public T cell receptors. Every repertoire in the discovery cohort had been generated on one and the same sequencing platform. What the authors observed across the whole study: V-gene and J-gene trimming of TCR beta chains was associated with a missense DCLRE1C variant in a later genetic analysis, and the association was replicated in an independent cohort. In a later analysis, around 17,000 TCR beta sequences were associated with specific HLA alleles at a false discovery rate of 0.05. Correlated functional status among segregating V segments might reflect linkage disequilibrium, but an unknown experimental factor could not be ruled out. This cohort had only TCR beta chains sequenced, and the lack of alpha or paired-chain data limited which features could be detected. A further reported finding was that TCR beta sequences accurately predicted the HLA-A and HLA-B alleles for most subjects in the first cohort. A total of 164 TCR beta chains were listed by the study as associated with cytomegalovirus. In an earlier analysis of 450 to 750 of the donors, most TCR beta V segments appeared in productive rearrangements about 87% or about 30% of the time, broadly matching IMGT annotations. Cytomegalovirus status was reported to be diagnosed by the classifier with high specificity and sensitivity in both the original and validation cohorts. According to a later analysis, most CMV-associated TCR beta chains appeared to be HLA-restricted, and the HLA associations seemed to be driven largely by CMV exposure. For the cohort, immune exposure information was limited to CMV serostatus. According to a later analysis, TCR association rates differed among HLA loci, with DRB1 alleles showing the most associated TCRs and HLA-C alleles showing the fewest. In a later analysis, several top co-occurrence clusters were reported to appear linked to parvovirus B19, influenza, CMV and Epstein-Barr virus. Roughly uniform sequencing depth across donors was assumed in presence/absence analyses, although this assumption may not hold. Strong co-occurrence of HLA alleles, especially DR and DQ, made assigning TCR associations to individual alleles difficult. Most TCR sequences were seen in very few donors, while some public TCRs were found in many individuals. The earlier analysis of nearly 600 of the donors excluded over 15 rarely observed V segments, including chromosome 9 orphons, because counts were too low. A cluster of highly shared sequence variants was judged likely to be a technical artifact of the sequencing pipeline. Compared with the approximately 670-donor mean, donors in an Asian-associated ancestry cluster had fewer N-insertions in productive TCRs, according to a later genetic analysis. Because HLA typing was missing for some donors at each locus, association tests included only the typed subset. The authors suggested that the approach could potentially be extended to other disease states and immunological phenotypes. Compared with equally common non-associated chains, HLA-associated TCR beta chains in a later analysis were more clonally expanded and had lower generation probabilities. In vitro tests confirmed that a few of the cytomegalovirus-associated TCR beta chains recognize cytomegalovirus antigens.

Libraries were prepared through the immunoSEQ multiplex PCR assay. A mixture of 60 forward primers for TCR Vbeta segments and 13 reverse primers for TCR Jbeta segments was used in the multiplex PCR. The CDR3 region of rearranged TCR beta genes was amplified from genomic DNA with a multiplex PCR assay. On the Illumina HiSeq System, the amplified TCR beta libraries were sequenced as 87-base-pair reads. On the study's bioinformatics: A later analysis counted about 76 million unique TCR beta chains across the 550 to 800 repertoires, and 9 million to 14 million of these chains were shared by at least two donors. Raw reads were error-corrected and collapsed into unique sequences with a nearest-neighbor algorithm that merged closely related sequences to remove PCR and sequencing errors. V, D and J gene segments were assigned by aligning CDR3 sequences to IMGT reference sequences. For a sequence to be retained, a match of at least six nucleotides to both a V gene segment and a J gene segment was required. A rearrangement was called productive if the CDR3 had no stop codons and remained in frame with V and J, and every other rearrangement was called non-productive. Following IMGT convention, CDR3 was defined as the stretch from the second conserved V-encoded cysteine to the conserved J-encoded phenylalanine. Sequences without an unambiguous match to a single V gene segment were excluded from the earlier analysis of a few hundred of the donors. In an earlier analysis of around 590 of the donors, a V segment was called functional when productive rearrangements were above 56.7%, and segregating when the standard deviation between donors exceeded 5%. A statistical classification framework was developed to diagnose cytomegalovirus status using the catalog of TCR beta chain sequences. In a later analysis, TCR nucleotide sequences were compared against IMGT/GENE-DB human TR gene sequences so that V and J genes could be assigned. The TCRdist pipeline was used in a later analysis to assign CDR3 sequences and most-parsimonious VDJ recombination scenarios. In a later analysis, every TCR beta chain was defined by the combination of its CDR3 amino acid sequence and its V-gene family, and reads without a unique V-gene family were dropped. A later analysis removed several hundred highly shared, low-generation-probability nucleotide sequences to deal with suspected cross-contamination and a sequencing artifact. In a later analysis, a clonal expansion index for each public chain was calculated from normalized within-repertoire ranks of inferred template counts. Generation probabilities in a later analysis came from a VDJ recombination model fitted to out-of-frame rearrangements, and those results were checked against IGoR. In a later analysis, hypergeometric tests were used to score TCR-TCR, TCR-HLA and TCR-CMV co-occurrence, with a repertoire-size bias correction applied to TCR pairs. A later analysis estimated false discovery rates by permuting HLA or CMV assignments 20 times. In a later analysis, co-occurring TCRs were grouped with DBSCAN, and TCRdist sequence similarity was added when clustering was performed within HLA-allele-positive subsets. Repertoires with fewer than 30,000 or more than 120,000 public chains, plus five repertoires with anomalous nucleotide sharing, were excluded from co-occurrence clustering. TCRdb limited this immuneACCESS table to in-frame rearrangements with V and J called. A share of clones is missing; checked studies link under half to unresolved V genes, and the rest is unexplained. The D gene and trimming were derived from the DNA, and the V and J assignments and clone size from that table. The sample yields 81,000 or so clones; about 77% were counted once. Together, the top ten hold around 4.3% of the sample.

In total, approximately 690 healthy bone marrow donors made up the cohort. All cohort members were sampled while nominally healthy, although unrecorded immune exposures were likely present. The donor tested CMV seronegative, placing the donor among the 350 or so seronegative members of the cohort. Each donor provided a peripheral blood sample, and peripheral blood mononuclear cells were used for TCR beta sequencing. Genomic DNA extraction from the blood cell samples was performed with the Qiagen DNeasy Blood Extraction Kit. This clone was seen more than once but under ten times. The antigen it binds to is not known. Per-base qualities were not stored, and no clone one base away is much larger. The sample was PBMCs. This clonotype originated in a man between 60 and 75 years old in good health and CMV-seronegative.

The sequence in DNA is TGTGCCAGCAGTTACAAACTAGAGGGCACCGGGGAGCTGTTTTTT. This is translated as CASSYKLEGTGELFF. The V and J segments used are TRBV6-7 and TRBJ2-2; a tentative D call is TRBD2 (5 bases match). TRBV6-7 is reported as an ORF; its role is uncertain. Trimming removed 2 bases from V and 4 bases from J, leaving 11 bases between the germline ends. The CDR3 numbers 15 residues from cysteine through phenylalanine. The entry retains the CDR3 DNA only, 45 bases that are in frame from base 1.